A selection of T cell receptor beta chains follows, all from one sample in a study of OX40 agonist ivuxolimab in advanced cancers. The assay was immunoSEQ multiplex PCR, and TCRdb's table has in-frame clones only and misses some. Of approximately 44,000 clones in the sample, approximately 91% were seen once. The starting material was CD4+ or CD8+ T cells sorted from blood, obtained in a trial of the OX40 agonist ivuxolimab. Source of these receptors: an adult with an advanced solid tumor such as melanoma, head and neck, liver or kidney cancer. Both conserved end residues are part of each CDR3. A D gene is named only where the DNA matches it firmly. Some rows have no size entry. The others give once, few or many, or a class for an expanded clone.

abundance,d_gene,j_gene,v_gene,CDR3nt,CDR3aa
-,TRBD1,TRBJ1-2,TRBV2,TGTGCCAGCCAGGGGGCGGTAAACTATGGCTACACCTTC,CASQGAVNYGYTF
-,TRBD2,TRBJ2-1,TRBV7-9,TGTGCCAGCAGCTTCAGCGGGGGGTCCTACAATGAGCAGTTCTTC,CASSFSGGSYNEQFF
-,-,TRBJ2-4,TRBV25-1,TGTGCCAGCAGTGAAGGAATGGGACTAGCCAAAAACATTCAGTACTTC,CASSEGMGLAKNIQYF
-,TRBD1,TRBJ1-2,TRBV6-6,TGTGCCAGCAGTCCCGGGACAGTGAACTATGGCTACACCTTC,CASSPGTVNYGYTF
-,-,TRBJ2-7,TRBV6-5,TGTGCCAGCCCGACCACCCCGGACAGCTACGAGCAGTACTTC,CASPTTPDSYEQYF
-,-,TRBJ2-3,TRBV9,TGTGCCAGCAGCGTAGGCAGTCGACTAAGCACAGATACGCAGTATTTT,CASSVGSRLSTDTQYF
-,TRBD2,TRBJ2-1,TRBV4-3,TGCGCCAGCAGCCGGGGGAGGGACTCCCGCTACAATGAGCAGTTCTTC,CASSRGRDSRYNEQFF
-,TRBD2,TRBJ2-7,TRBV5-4,TGTGCCAGCAGCTTGGGGCGGGAGGGCCTCGAGCAGTACTTC,CASSLGREGLEQYF
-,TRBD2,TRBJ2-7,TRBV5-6,TGTGCCAGCAGCCCTGGGACTAGCGGGACCTACGAGCAGTACTTC,CASSPGTSGTYEQYF
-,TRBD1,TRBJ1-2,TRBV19,TGTGCCAGTAGCCCCTCGGGACAGACTCCAGTCTATGGCTACACCTTC,CASSPSGQTPVYGYTF
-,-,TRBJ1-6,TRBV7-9,TGTGCCAGCAGCCCGAACGAGGGACCCGGAACACCCCTCCACTTT,CASSPNEGPGTPLHF
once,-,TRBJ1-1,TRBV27,TGTGCCAGCAGTTTATCGGGGCTGAACACTGAAGCTTTCTTT,CASSLSGLNTEAFF
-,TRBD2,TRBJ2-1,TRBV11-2,TGTGCCAGCAGCCCCCCCCTTCGGCTAGCGGGTGAAAAGCAGTTCTTC,CASSPPLRLAGEKQFF
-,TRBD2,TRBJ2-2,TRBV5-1,TGCGCCAGCACCATAGCGGGAGTCACCGGGGAGCTGTTTTTT,CASTIAGVTGELFF
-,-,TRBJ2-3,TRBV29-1,TGCAGCGTCTTCCGGGGGGCCCCAGAAGATACGCAGTATTTT,CSVFRGAPEDTQYF
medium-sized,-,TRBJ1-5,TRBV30,TGTGCCTGGACCGGACCGGGCCCTCCAAAAAATCAGCCCCAGCATTTT,CAWTGPGPPKNQPQHF
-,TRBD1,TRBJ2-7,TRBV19,TGTGCCAGTAGTCCCTCACAGGGGGCGGGGGAGCAGTACTTC,CASSPSQGAGEQYF
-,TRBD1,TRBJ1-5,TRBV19,TGTGCCAGTAGTGTCCAGGGGGCAGATCAGCCCCAGCATTTT,CASSVQGADQPQHF
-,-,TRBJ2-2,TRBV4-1,TGCGCCAGCAGCCACTTTCCTACAGGGAACACCGGGGAGCTGTTTTTT,CASSHFPTGNTGELFF
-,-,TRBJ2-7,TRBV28,TGTGCCAGCACATCAACCGACTCCTACGAGCAGTACTTC,CASTSTDSYEQYF
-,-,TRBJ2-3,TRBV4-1,TGCGCCAGCAGCCAAGATGGACGTAGTACTAGCACAGATACGCAGTATTTT,CASSQDGRSTSTDTQYF